This T cell receptor (beta chain) is from a study of control samples from healthy donors and cancer patients (TCRdb year 2020). Remarks on this clone: No antigen is known for it. The record has no base qualities; no much larger clone is one base away.

Library creation used the immunoSEQ multiplex PCR assay. This is the immuneACCESS table as TCRdb keeps it, with only in-frame sequences that have V and J called. A part of the clones is gone; compared with another copy, unresolved V genes explain less than half, and the rest is unexplained. The sample data list about 160,000 clones, and approximately 94% of these were observed just once. The ten largest make up around 15% of the sample. The specimen was PBMCs. The TCR originated in a man in his fifties or sixties with colorectal cancer.

The DNA is as follows: TGTGCCAGCAGCTTGTACCCCTCCCCGAGGGACACTGAAGCTTTCTTT. This codes for CASSLYPSPRDTEAFF. This sequence uses TRBV5-5 and TRBJ1-1; the D segment cannot be called with confidence. The CDR3 goes from the cysteine to the phenylalanine over 16 residues. The sequence is cut down to CDR3 DNA, 48 bases in frame from base 1. According to the germline V gene (reference sequence), CDR1 reads SGHKS and CDR2 reads YYEKEE. The V end loses 1 base and the J end loses 3 bases, and a stretch of 16 bases separates them.